The 15 T cell receptor beta chains below all came from one sample that was sequenced in a study of CD8 T cells in ankylosing spondylitis. Antigens for these TCRs are unknown. TCRdb used MiXCR to reprocess the 5' RACE reads, holding one entry per CDR3 protein. The sample yields about 540,000 distinct CDR3 sequences, 10% to 15% seen once. General study results and limits: Within ankylosing spondylitis blood, a TCR beta motif made up of eight highly homologous variants appeared to be characteristic.

The sequenced sample consisted of blood, either unsorted or a sorted T cell fraction (not recorded which). These receptors were collected from a male donor with ankylosing spondylitis.

This sequence joins TRBV12-3 or TRBV12-4 and TRBJ1-1, with a weak D call TRBD1 (6 bases). The CDR3 consists of 14 residues. V was clipped by 7 bases and J by 3 bases, with 15 bases between them. CDR3 bases: TGTGCCAGCAACTTACAGGGTGTGGACACTGAAGCTTTCTTT. Amino acids: CASNLQGVDTEAFF.

This clonotype turned up a few times. V and J are TRBV19 and TRBJ1-1; perhaps TRBD1 as D (6 bases). In germline, CDR1 is LNHDA, CDR2 SQIVND (reference sequence). V was cut by 5 bases and J by 7 bases, with 11 bases left in between. CDR3 length: 12 amino acids. CDR3 amino acids: CASSSRGFEAFF. CDR3 bases: TGTGCCAGTAGTTCAAGGGGGTTTGAAGCTTTCTTT.

The V gene is TRBV14, the J gene TRBJ2-5; no reliable D call. The germline V gene encodes CDR1 SGHDN and CDR2 FVKESK. With 2 bases removed from V and 5 bases from J, the gap between germline ends came to 9 bases. The CDR3 runs to 13 residues. Written as DNA, the CDR3 is TGTGCCAGCAGCCAACACGGTGTGGAGACCCAGTACTTC. It is translated as CASSQHGVETQYF.

The chain couples TRBV2 to TRBJ1-2; no definite D call. CDR3 size: 14 residues. Trimming left V 0 bases short and J 3 bases short, with 8 bases between. Germline V lookup: CDR1 SNHLY, CDR2 FYNNEI. CDR3 in amino acids: CASSEALYDYGYTF. Written as DNA, the CDR3 is TGTGCCAGCAGTGAAGCCCTATATGACTATGGCTACACCTTC.

This clonotype was seen ten or more times. The chain combines TRBV20-1 with TRBJ2-3, with TRBD2 as a possible D gene (6 bases). This CDR3 contains 16 residues. Germline CDR1 DFQATT, CDR2 SNEGSKA (reference sequence). The ends were cut back, 0 bases at V and 5 bases at J, with 18 bases in the middle. CDR3 in amino acids: CSARDYGRDSVDTQYF. In nucleotides, the CDR3 is TGCAGTGCTAGAGATTACGGGCGGGATTCCGTAGATACGCAGTATTTT.

This clonotype has only a few counts. Just one base apart from a much larger clone, this may be a read error. In DNA form, the CDR3 reads TGCGCCAGCAGCTTGGACAAGATGAACACTGAAGCTTTCTTT. As protein: CASSLDKMNTEAFF. The rearrangement joins TRBV5-1 to TRBJ1-1; D remains unclear. The CDR3 is made up of 14 amino acids. Trimming took 0 bases from V and 0 from J, leaving 6 bases between them. Per the germline V gene, CDR1 is SGHRS and CDR2 is YFSETQ.

This clonotype was recorded at least ten times. In DNA, the CDR3 is TGTGCCAGCAGTTTAGTCAGGGATACTGAAGCTTTCTTT. It yields the protein CASSLVRDTEAFF. The gene calls are TRBV12-3 or TRBV12-4 and TRBJ1-1; D is perhaps TRBD1 (5 bases). CDR3 size: 13 residues. Trimming stripped 1 base from V and 5 bases from J, with 8 bases between.

This clonotype has more than one count but fewer than ten. V is TRBV2 and J is TRBJ2-7; 8 bases match TRBD1. Germline V gene lookup returns CDR1 SNHLY and CDR2 FYNNEI. Trimming took 6 bases from V and 3 from J; bases not matched to a gene: 4. This CDR3 has 13 amino acids. DNA of the CDR3: TGTGCCAGCAGAGAGACAGGGGTCTACGAGCAGTACGTC. Encoded protein: CASRETGVYEQYV.

This chain connects TRBV7-2 to TRBJ2-7; no firm D call. CDR1 is SGHTA, CDR2 FQGNSA, per germline. Trimming removed 4 bases at V and 6 bases at J, with 13 bases between. CDR3 length: 13 amino acids. CDR3 nucleotides: TGTGCCAGCAGCTCTGCCCGTCTTGGCGAGCAGTACTTC. Amino acid sequence: CASSSARLGEQYF.

The J gene is TRBJ1-3, the V gene TRBV7-6; TRBD1 is a possible D gene (5 bases). Trimming cost V 6 bases and J 1 base, with 16 bases left between them. Germline V lookup: CDR1 SGHVS, CDR2 FNYEAQ. The CDR3 contains 16 residues. The DNA for the CDR3 is TGTGCCAGCAGTCGGACCGACAGTTTTTCTGGAAACACCATATATTTT. Its protein is CASSRTDSFSGNTIYF.

This clonotype was observed a few times. The J gene is TRBJ1-5, the V gene TRBV12-3 or TRBV12-4; no clear D gene. The CDR3 is 15 residues long. The ends were cut back, 5 bases at V and 1 base at J, with 12 bases in the middle. The CDR3 DNA reads as TGTGCCAGCAGTCCTCTCCGGGGAAGCAATCAGCCCCAGCATTTT. Protein product: CASSPLRGSNQPQHF.

The rearrangement links TRBV7-9 to TRBJ1-1, with 8 bases identical to TRBD1. Germline assignment: CDR1 SEHNR and CDR2 FQNEAQ (reference sequence). The V and J ends lost 4 bases and 7 bases, in that order; junction bases with no gene match: 5. The CDR3 spans 13 residues. The CDR3 sequence is CASSSQGEGEAFF. The CDR3 bases are TGTGCCAGCAGCTCACAGGGGGAGGGTGAAGCTTTCTTT. The whole variable domain, remainder taken from reference TRBV7-9 and TRBJ1-1, is DTGVSQNPRHKITKRGQNVTFRCDPISEHNRLYWYRQTLGQGPEFLTYFQNEAQLEKSRLLSDRFSAERPKGSFSTLEIQRTEQGDSAMYLCASSSQGEGEAFFGQGTRLTVV.

Worth noting for this clonotype: This sequence may be a read error, since a much larger clone differs from it by one base. The J gene is TRBJ2-6, the V gene TRBV3-1; D is ambiguous. Germline V gives CDR1 LGHDT, CDR2 YNNKEL (reference sequence). The CDR3 contains 14 residues. Trimming stripped 3 bases from V and 0 bases from J, with 3 bases between. Written as DNA, the CDR3 is TGTGCCAGCAGCCACCTCTCTGGGGCCAACGTCCTGACTTTC. It yields the protein CASSHLSGANVLTF.

The chain carries TRBV27 and TRBJ2-2, with D possibly being TRBD1 or TRBD2 (5 bases each). Trimming cost V 5 bases and J 5 bases, with 21 bases left between them. This CDR3 has 17 amino acids. In germline, CDR1 is MNHEY, CDR2 SMNVEV (reference sequence). CDR3 amino acids: CASSLGVREKGTGELFF. As DNA, the CDR3 is TGTGCCAGCAGTCTAGGGGTGAGGGAGAAGGGGACCGGGGAGCTGTTTTTT.

This clonotype has at least ten counts. The V gene is TRBV12-3 or TRBV12-4, the J gene TRBJ2-5; D unclear. CDR3 size: 15 residues. The V and J ends lost 6 bases and 2 bases respectively, with 16 bases between them. In DNA form, the CDR3 reads TGTGCCAGCAGCCCAAGGATCCTATTTCAAGAGACCCAGTACTTC. Translating it yields CASSPRILFQETQYF.